This entry lists 21 T cell receptor beta chains sequenced from one sample in a study of blood T cell repertoires in COVID-19. Sequenced by immunoSEQ multiplex PCR; TCRdb stores in-frame clones only, minus some. The sample has under 400,000 clones; 85% to 90% are singletons. The source material was peripheral blood. These TCRs come from a man younger than 35 with active or convalescent COVID-19.

V gene TRBV6-5 combines with J gene TRBJ1-2, with a weak D call TRBD1 (5 bases). Per the germline V gene, CDR1 is MNHEY and CDR2 is SVGAGI. The CDR3 extends over 15 amino acids. V lost 0 bases and J lost 8, with 16 bases in between. CDR3 nucleotide sequence: TGTGCCAGCAGTTACTCGGCCGGCCGGGGGGAGGGCTACACCTTC. It specifies CASSYSAGRGEGYTF.

The rearrangement joins TRBV28 to TRBJ2-5; TRBD2 matches 12 bases. Germline CDR1 and CDR2: MDHEN and SYDVKM. CDR3 size: 18 residues. Losses at the gene ends were 1 base for V and 5 bases for J; bases not matched to a gene: 11. CDR3 coding DNA: TGTGCCAGCAGTTTATCGGCTAGCGGGAGGGCCCGATCGGAGACCCAGTACTTC. Amino acids: CASSLSASGRARSETQYF.

The chain couples TRBV4-1 to TRBJ1-2; the D gene is possibly TRBD1 (6 bases). CDR1 is MGHRA and CDR2 is YSYEKL in the germline V gene. There are 16 residues in the CDR3. V was pared by 2 bases and J by 1 base, with 14 bases between. The CDR3 here is CASSQLSEGGNYGYTF. The DNA for the CDR3 is TGCGCCAGCAGCCAACTTTCAGAAGGGGGTAACTATGGCTACACCTTC.

For the CDR3, the DNA is TGTGCCAGCAGTTACTCGACGGGAGGGTTGTCCCAGTACTTC. Translating it yields CASSYSTGGLSQYF. This sequence joins TRBV6-6 and TRBJ2-5, with 8 positions matching TRBD2. The junction had 6 bases not matched to a gene; V was cut back by 0 bases and J by 9 bases. The CDR3 loop spans 14 amino acids. CDR1 is MNHNY and CDR2 is SVGAGI in the germline V gene (reference sequence).

CDR3 coding DNA: TGTGCCAGCAGTGCCTGGGCTAAACTGTTTTTT. This encodes CASSAWAKLFF. The V gene is TRBV28, the J gene TRBJ1-4; D is unresolved. The CDR3 runs to 11 residues. Germline V CDR1 and CDR2: MDHEN, SYDVKM. Trimming pared 5 bases from V and 11 bases from J, leaving 9 bases between.

This clone turned up a few times. The chain links TRBV3-1 (or the pseudogene TRBV3-2) to TRBJ1-5, with D maybe TRBD1 (5 bases). The CDR3 totals 15 residues. The germline CDR1 and CDR2 sequences are LGHDT and YNNKEL (reference sequence). Trimming removed 0 bases from V and 4 bases from J, with 10 bases in between. This CDR3 is CASSQDWQGNQPQHF. The CDR3, as DNA: TGTGCCAGCAGCCAAGATTGGCAGGGAAATCAGCCCCAGCATTTT.

This chain links TRBV5-1 with TRBJ1-5; TRBD1 matches 7 bases. The germline gives CDR1 SGHRS, CDR2 YFSETQ. Trimming at V came to 0 bases and at J to 4 bases, leaving 7 bases not matched to a gene. The CDR3 contains 16 residues. This chain's CDR3 is CASSLDFSTGNQPQHF. The CDR3 DNA reads TGCGCCAGCAGCTTGGATTTTTCGACAGGGAATCAGCCCCAGCATTTT.

V usage is TRBV15 and J usage is TRBJ2-5; the match to TRBD2 covers 8 bases. CDR1 and CDR2 (germline): LNHNV, YYDKDF (reference sequence). This CDR3 is built from 22 residues. J was trimmed by 2 bases and V by 1 base; bases with no gene match: 24. This chain's CDR3 is CATSRGRTGGLAGRRNQETQYF. CDR3 bases: TGTGCCACCAGCAGAGGGCGGACTGGGGGGCTAGCGGGCCGACGAAATCAAGAGACCCAGTACTTC.

The chain carries TRBV7-9 and TRBJ1-1; D call uncertain. V lost 8 bases and J 7 bases, leaving 23 bases between the germline ends. The CDR3 has 15 amino acids. Germline V gene lookup returns CDR1 SEHNR and CDR2 FQNEAQ (reference sequence). CDR3 residues: CASSLRDQVENEAFF. CDR3 sequence (DNA): TGTGCCAGCTCGCTTCGGGATCAGGTCGAGAATGAAGCTTTCTTT.

The chain has TRBV30 and TRBJ2-1, with 13 bases identical to TRBD2. The germline V gene encodes CDR1 GTSNPN and CDR2 SVGIG (reference sequence). The V gene end was trimmed by 3 bases and the J gene end by 8 bases; junction bases not matched to a gene: 4. CDR3 length equals 14 residues. The DNA of the CDR3 is TGTGCCTGGAGACTAGCGGGAGGGCTATATGAGCAGTTCTTC. It is translated as CAWRLAGGLYEQFF.

J is TRBJ2-3 and V is TRBV10-3, with TRBD1 matching 11 bases. Germline V lookup: CDR1 ENHRY, CDR2 SYGVKD. The trim removed 4 bases at V and 3 bases at J, leaving 3 bases unmatched. This CDR3 has 15 residues. The CDR3 is CAISGGDRGTDTQYF. CDR3 DNA: TGTGCCATCAGTGGGGGGGACAGGGGGACAGATACGCAGTATTTT.

The sample holds one count of this clone. This rearrangement joins TRBV4-2 to TRBJ1-6; possibly TRBD1 for D (6 bases). CDR3 length: 16 amino acids. Trimming removed 2 bases from V and 8 bases from J, with 16 bases in between. The germline gives CDR1 LGHNA, CDR2 YNFKEQ. CDR3 residues: CASSQSTGGAYSPLHF. The CDR3 bases are TGTGCCAGCAGCCAATCTACCGGGGGGGCTTATTCACCCCTCCACTTT.

The rearrangement uses TRBV6-2 or TRBV6-3 and TRBJ2-5; TRBD2 agrees at 7 bases. The length of the CDR3 is 16 residues. V gave up 2 bases and J gave up 0 bases; unmatched junction bases: 6. Germline V gene sequence: CDR1 MNHEY, CDR2 SVGEGT. The CDR3 is CASSYRAGWYQETQYF. CDR3 coding DNA: TGTGCCAGCAGTTACAGAGCGGGGTGGTACCAAGAGACCCAGTACTTC.

The chain couples TRBV4-3 to TRBJ1-1; D gene unclear. V was cut by 3 bases and J by 6 bases, with 14 bases left in between. This CDR3 is built from 14 residues. CDR1 and CDR2 (germline): LGHNA, YSLEER. The CDR3 DNA is TGCGCCAGCAGCCAGGAGGCAGGCTGGGCTGAAGCTTTCTTT. Protein product: CASSQEAGWAEAFF.

The V and J genes are TRBV28 and TRBJ2-5, with 7 bases lining up with TRBD1. In germline, CDR1 is MDHEN, CDR2 SYDVKM. The ends lost 1 base at V and 3 bases at J; junction bases unmatched: 5. CDR3 length equals 15 residues. As DNA, the CDR3 is TGTGCCAGCAGTTTATCTTCCAGGGGGAAAGAGACCCAGTACTTC. Its translation is CASSLSSRGKETQYF.

CDR3 residues: CASSPTFHSGSYEQYF. The CDR3 DNA follows: TGTGCCAGTAGTCCTACTTTTCACTCGGGCTCCTACGAGCAGTACTTC. The chain joins TRBV19 to TRBJ2-7; D remains unclear. Trimming cost V 5 bases and J 0 bases, with 17 bases left between them. The CDR3 length is 16 residues. CDR1 and CDR2 (germline): LNHDA, SQIVND (reference sequence). The complete variable domain, with remaining parts taken from reference TRBV19 and TRBJ2-7, reads DGGITQSPKYLFRKEGQNVTLSCEQNLNHDAMYWYRQDPGQGLRLIYYSQIVNDFQKGDIAEGYSVSREKKESFPLTVTSAQKNPTAFYLCASSPTFHSGSYEQYFGPGTRLTVT.

The chain uses TRBV20-1 and TRBJ2-3, with no clear D. V lost 5 bases to trimming and J lost 5 bases, with 8 bases between them. There are 11 residues in the CDR3. Germline V gene data show CDR1 as DFQATT and CDR2 as SNEGSKA (reference sequence). CDR3: CSAPLGDTQYF. The CDR3 nucleotides read TGCAGTGCTCCCCTAGGAGATACGCAGTATTTT.

This chain links TRBV5-1 with TRBJ1-4; unclear D gene. Germline assignment: CDR1 SGHRS and CDR2 YFSETQ. Trimming pared 2 bases from V and 8 bases from J, leaving 10 bases between. The CDR3 extends over 13 amino acids. The CDR3 sequence is CASSLSEREKLFF. The CDR3 nucleotides read TGCGCCAGCAGCTTATCAGAGAGGGAAAAACTGTTTTTT. Supplemented by reference TRBV5-1 and TRBJ1-4, the full variable domain reads KAGVTQTPRYLIKTRGQQVTLSCSPISGHRSVSWYQQTPGQGLQFLFEYFSETQRNKGNFPGRFSGRQFSNSRSEMNVSTLELGDSALYLCASSLSEREKLFFGSGTQLSVL.

The rearrangement uses TRBV3-1 (or the pseudogene TRBV3-2) and TRBJ1-4; 7 nucleotides line up with TRBD1. The CDR3 runs to 15 residues. CDR1 is LGHDT and CDR2 is YNNKEL in the germline V gene (reference sequence). Trimming at V came to 3 bases and at J to 4 bases, leaving 5 bases not matched to a gene. The CDR3 bases are TGTGCCAGCAGCCATCAGGGGGAACTTAATGAAAAACTGTTTTTT. It is translated as CASSHQGELNEKLFF.

V and J are TRBV18 and TRBJ2-7, with a tentative D call TRBD2 (5 bases). Trimming shortened V by 3 bases and J by 4 bases, and 13 bases separated the two germline ends. CDR1 is KGHSH, CDR2 LQKENI, per germline. CDR3 size: 14 residues. The CDR3 is CASSPELPGYEQYF. DNA for the CDR3: TGTGCCAGCTCACCGGAGCTTCCGGGATACGAGCAGTACTTC.

V gene TRBV3-1 (or the pseudogene TRBV3-2) combines with J gene TRBJ1-2; 8 nucleotides match TRBD1. This CDR3 spans 14 amino acids. Germline-derived CDR1 and CDR2 are LGHDT and YNNKEL (reference sequence). V lost 1 base, J lost 8 bases, and 6 bases stayed unmatched. Written as DNA, the CDR3 is TGTGCCAGCAGCCAAGGTCGGACAGGGAAAGGCTACACCTTC. Protein product: CASSQGRTGKGYTF.